By sample fraction, the clone carrying this T cell receptor (beta chain) is large. What it binds is not known. The sample originates from a study of spatial heterogeneity in lung cancer. Whole-study results and caveats: Tumoral mutation counts were tracked by counts of expanded intratumoral alpha and beta TCRs.

Time point described: sample taken at primary tumor resection. TCRdb redid the calling of the 5' RACE reads with MiXCR, one entry per CDR3 protein. Of more than 500 distinct CDR3 sequences listed, approximately 24% were seen once; the top ten hold roughly 18%. This CDR3 region has 17 residues. V dropped 5 bases and J dropped 5; count of bases not matched to a gene: 10. Germline loops: CDR1 PRHDT, CDR2 FYEKMQ (reference sequence). The chain is built from TRBV13 and TRBJ2-3, with 13 positions matching TRBD2. This receptor was obtained from a male donor with early-stage non-small cell lung cancer. The sample here was lung tumor tissue, taken at surgery. This CDR3 reads CASSPTGLAGVVDTQYF. Written as DNA, the CDR3 is TGTGCCAGCAGCCCGACTGGACTAGCGGGAGTGGTAGATACGCAGTATTTT.